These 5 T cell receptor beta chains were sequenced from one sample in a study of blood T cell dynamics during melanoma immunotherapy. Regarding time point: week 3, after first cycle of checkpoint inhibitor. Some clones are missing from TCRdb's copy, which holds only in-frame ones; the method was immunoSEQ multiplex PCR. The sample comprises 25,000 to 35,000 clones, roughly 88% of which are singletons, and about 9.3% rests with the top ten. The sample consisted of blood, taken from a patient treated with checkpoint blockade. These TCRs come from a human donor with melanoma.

The CDR3 loop is CASSTLQRGGQETQYF. Written as DNA, the CDR3 is TGTGCCAGCAGCACACTCCAGCGGGGGGGCCAAGAGACCCAGTACTTC. This sequence joins TRBV11-2 and TRBJ2-5; 10 nucleotides match TRBD2. With V trimmed by 5 bases and J by 1 base, 7 bases remained unmatched. Germline V gives CDR1 SGHAT, CDR2 FQNNGV. This CDR3 has 16 amino acids.

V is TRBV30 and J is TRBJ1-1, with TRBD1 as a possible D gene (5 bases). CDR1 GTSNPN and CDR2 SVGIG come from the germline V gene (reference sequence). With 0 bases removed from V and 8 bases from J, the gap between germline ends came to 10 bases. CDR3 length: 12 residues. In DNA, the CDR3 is TGTGCCTGGAGTGTACAAAGGGGAGAAGCTTTCTTT. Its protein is CAWSVQRGEAFF.

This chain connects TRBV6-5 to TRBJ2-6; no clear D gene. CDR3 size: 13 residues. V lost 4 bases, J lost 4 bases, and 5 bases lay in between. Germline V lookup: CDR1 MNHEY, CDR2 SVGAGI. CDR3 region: CASSWSGANVLTF. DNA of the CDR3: TGTGCCAGCAGTTGGTCCGGGGCCAACGTCCTGACTTTC.

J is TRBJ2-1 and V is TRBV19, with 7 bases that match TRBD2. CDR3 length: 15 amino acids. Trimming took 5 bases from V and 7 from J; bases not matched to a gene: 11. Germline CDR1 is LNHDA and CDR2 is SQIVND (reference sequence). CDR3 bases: TGTGCCAGTAGTGTTAGCGGGTCGGCCAGGAATGAGCAGTTCTTC. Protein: CASSVSGSARNEQFF.

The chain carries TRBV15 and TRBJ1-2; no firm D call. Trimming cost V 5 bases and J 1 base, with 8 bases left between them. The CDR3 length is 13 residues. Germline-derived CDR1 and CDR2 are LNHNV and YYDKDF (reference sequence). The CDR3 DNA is TGTGCCACCAGCGAGACAAATAACTATGGCTACACCTTC. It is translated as CATSETNNYGYTF.